Below are 26 T cell receptor beta chains sequenced from a single sample in a study of blood T cell repertoires in COVID-19. Profiled with immunoSEQ multiplex PCR; TCRdb holds only in-frame clones, not every one. The table lists 100,000 to 150,000 clones, just under 80% of them singletons. The specimen was peripheral blood. The receptors were sampled from a human donor in a cohort sampled during active COVID-19.

The chain has TRBV15 and TRBJ2-3; 11 bases align to TRBD2. Germline lookup yields CDR1 LNHNV and CDR2 YYDKDF (reference sequence). The CDR3 sequence is 18 residues long. The trim removed 5 bases at V and 0 bases at J, leaving 10 bases unmatched. CDR3 residues: CATSGLTSGAPSTDTQYF. CDR3 DNA: TGTGCCACCAGCGGCCTGACTAGCGGGGCCCCTAGCACAGATACGCAGTATTTT. The whole variable domain, filled in from reference TRBV15 and TRBJ2-3, reads DAMVIQNPRYQVTQFGKPVTLSCSQTLNHNVMYWYQQKSSQAPKLLFHYYDKDFNNEADTPDNFQSRRPNTSFCFLDIRSPGLGDTAMYLCATSGLTSGAPSTDTQYFGPGTRLTVL.

The rearrangement uses TRBV19 and TRBJ2-5; 7 positions agree with TRBD1. V lost 5 bases to trimming and J lost 7 bases; unmatched junction nucleotides: 10. Germline CDR1 reads LNHDA; CDR2 reads SQIVND (reference sequence). The CDR3 length is 14 residues. The CDR3 DNA is TGTGCCAGTAGTCCCCTACAGGGGTCAGGGACCCAGTACTTC. It specifies CASSPLQGSGTQYF.

The gene calls are TRBV4-3 and TRBJ2-2, with 10 bases lining up with TRBD2. Germline CDR1 and CDR2: LGHNA and YSLEER. The CDR3 has 18 amino acids. V was pared by 0 bases and J by 2 bases, with 6 bases of the junction left unmatched. CDR3 residues: CASSQDIAGGSNTGELFF. The DNA for the CDR3 is TGCGCCAGCAGCCAAGACATAGCGGGGGGCAGCAACACCGGGGAGCTGTTTTTT.

This clone was observed a handful of times. The genes are TRBV18 and TRBJ1-4; a possible D gene is TRBD1 (5 bases). This CDR3 is built from 13 residues. Germline CDR1 and CDR2: KGHSH and LQKENI. Trimming left V 2 bases short and J 8 bases short, with 9 bases between. This CDR3 is CASSPGAEEKLFF. Written as DNA, the CDR3 is TGTGCCAGCTCACCAGGGGCCGAGGAAAAACTGTTTTTT.

The rearrangement uses TRBV19 and TRBJ2-1; 12 bases match TRBD2. The CDR3 has 14 amino acids. The germline gives CDR1 LNHDA, CDR2 SQIVND (reference sequence). Losses at the gene ends were 3 bases for V and 8 bases for J; bases not matched to a gene: 2. CDR3 nucleotide sequence: TGTGCCAGTAGTATGACTAGCGGGAGTTATGAGCAGTTCTTC. This encodes CASSMTSGSYEQFF.

The chain couples TRBV6-2 or TRBV6-3 to TRBJ2-7; TRBD1 agrees at 7 bases. J gave up 1 base and V 1 base, and 1 base lay outside the gene matches. Germline lookup yields CDR1 MNHEY and CDR2 SVGEGT. The CDR3 has 14 amino acids. The CDR3 DNA reads as TGTGCCAGCAGTTACTTGACAGGGTCCTACGAGCAGTACTTC. Translating it yields CASSYLTGSYEQYF.

The chain is built from TRBV29-1 and TRBJ1-1; 8 bases fit TRBD1. The CDR3 runs 12 residues. Germline V gene sequence: CDR1 SQVTM, CDR2 ANQGSEA. The trim removed 7 bases at V and 5 bases at J, leaving 6 bases unmatched. CDR3 region: CSARTGRTEAFF. CDR3 in DNA: TGCAGCGCCCGGACAGGGCGAACTGAAGCTTTCTTT. The whole variable domain, filled in from reference TRBV29-1 and TRBJ1-1, reads SAVISQKPSRDICQRGTSLTIQCQVDSQVTMMFWYRQQPGQSLTLIATANQGSEATYESGFVIDKFPISRPNLTFSTLTVSNMSPEDSSIYLCSARTGRTEAFFGQGTRLTVV.

V is TRBV9 and J is TRBJ1-4, with D unresolved. The germline V gene encodes CDR1 SGDLS and CDR2 YYNGEE. Trimming removed 4 bases at V and 0 bases at J, with 10 bases between. This CDR3 contains 15 residues. CDR3 DNA: TGTGCCAGCAGCCGGGATCCTGCAACTAATGAAAAACTGTTTTTT. Translating it yields CASSRDPATNEKLFF.

This clone showed up just a few times. The V and J genes are TRBV3-1 (or the pseudogene TRBV3-2) and TRBJ2-3; no reliable D call. The germline V gene has CDR1 LGHDT and CDR2 YNNKEL (reference sequence). The CDR3 has 11 residues. The V and J ends lost 5 bases and 6 bases respectively, with 6 bases between them. DNA for the CDR3: TGTGCCAGCAGCGGCTCTGATACGCAGTATTTT. Protein: CASSGSDTQYF.

DNA of the CDR3: TGTGCCAGCTCACCAAGGCTAGTGGAGACCCAGTACTTC. This translates into CASSPRLVETQYF. V gene TRBV18 combines with J gene TRBJ2-5, with unresolved D. Germline V gives CDR1 KGHSH, CDR2 LQKENI. V lost 2 bases to trimming and J lost 5 bases, with 9 bases between them. The CDR3 extends over 13 amino acids.

The chain combines TRBV10-3 with TRBJ1-4; D is ambiguous. CDR1 is ENHRY and CDR2 is SYGVKD in the germline V gene. Trimming stripped 6 bases from V and 3 bases from J, with 8 bases between. The CDR3 loop spans 13 amino acids. The CDR3 DNA sequence: TGTGCCATCAGCCGGGATGCTAATGAAAAACTGTTTTTT. This sequence encodes CAISRDANEKLFF.

The genes are TRBV5-1 and TRBJ2-1, with 8 bases lining up with TRBD1. Germline values: CDR1 SGHRS, CDR2 YFSETQ. The CDR3 loop spans 19 amino acids. The V gene end was trimmed by 4 bases and the J gene end by 2 bases; junction bases not matched to a gene: 17. CDR3 in amino acids: CASSTSRTGFSDTYNEQFF. For the CDR3, the DNA is TGCGCCAGCAGCACCAGCCGGACAGGGTTCTCGGACACCTACAATGAGCAGTTCTTC.

This chain links TRBV7-9 with TRBJ1-2, with D hard to call. The germline CDR1 and CDR2 sequences are SEHNR and FQNEAQ (reference sequence). The CDR3 length is 17 residues. Trimming took off 1 base at V and 1 base at J, with 16 bases between the two ends. In nucleotides, the CDR3 is TGTGCCAGCAGCTTAGGAAATACAGCACGGGATAACTATGGCTACACCTTC. As protein: CASSLGNTARDNYGYTF. The entire variable domain, with the rest obtained from reference TRBV7-9 and TRBJ1-2, is as follows: DTGVSQNPRHKITKRGQNVTFRCDPISEHNRLYWYRQTLGQGPEFLTYFQNEAQLEKSRLLSDRFSAERPKGSFSTLEIQRTEQGDSAMYLCASSLGNTARDNYGYTFGSGTRLTVV.

The chain employs TRBV28 and TRBJ2-3; 12 bases map to TRBD2. Losses at the gene ends were 10 bases for V and 3 bases for J; bases not matched to a gene: 5. The CDR3 contains 14 residues. Germline loops: CDR1 MDHEN, CDR2 SYDVKM. The CDR3 sequence is CATLTSGRTDTQYF. The CDR3 DNA sequence: TGTGCCACCCTTACTAGCGGGAGGACAGATACGCAGTATTTT. The full variable domain, its missing parts supplied by reference TRBV28 and TRBJ2-3, is DVKVTQSSRYLVKRTGEKVFLECVQDMDHENMFWYRQDPGLGLRLIYFSYDVKMKEKGDIPEGYSVSREKKERFSLILESASTNQTSMYLCATLTSGRTDTQYFGPGTRLTVL.

The genes are TRBV28 and TRBJ1-2; D is uncertain. Germline CDR1 MDHEN, CDR2 SYDVKM. V lost 6 bases and J lost 8, with 13 bases in between. This CDR3 is 12 amino acids long. This CDR3 reads CASRGSIAGYTF. The CDR3 DNA reads TGTGCCAGCAGGGGGAGCATCGCGGGCTACACCTTC.

The rearrangement uses TRBV4-3 and TRBJ1-4, with 8 bases identical to TRBD1. V lost 4 bases and J lost 7; bases outside the gene matches: 8. CDR3 length equals 15 residues. Per germline, CDR1 LGHNA and CDR2 YSLEER. CDR3 DNA: TGCGCCAGCAGCCCCCGAGGACAGGGCTTTGAAAAACTGTTTTTT. Translating gives CASSPRGQGFEKLFF.

The chain combines TRBV4-3 with TRBJ2-3, with D perhaps matching TRBD2 (5 bases). This CDR3 region has 15 residues. Deletions cut 1 base from V and 5 bases from J, with 13 bases between. Germline V gives CDR1 LGHNA, CDR2 YSLEER. In DNA, the CDR3 is TGCGCCAGCAGCCAAGGTACGACGGGATTAGATACGCAGTATTTT. This translates into CASSQGTTGLDTQYF.

V and J are TRBV21-1 and TRBJ1-3. TRBV21-1 is listed as a pseudogene. The CDR3 is made up of 17 amino acids. CDR3 sequence (DNA): TGTGCCAGCAGCAACCCCTGGGGGAGGGGCCCAGGAAACACCATATATTTT. It translates to CASSNPWGRGPGNTIYF.

This rearrangement joins TRBV6-2 or TRBV6-3 to TRBJ1-5, with TRBD1 matching 7 bases. Germline V gene lookup returns CDR1 MNHEY and CDR2 SVGEGT. Trimming cost V 0 bases and J 2 bases; bases outside gene matches: 16. The CDR3 covers 20 residues. This CDR3 reads CASSYSTSLTGATGNQPQHF. Written as DNA, the CDR3 is TGTGCCAGCAGTTACTCTACATCACTCACAGGGGCGACGGGCAATCAGCCCCAGCATTTT.

The chain carries TRBV4-3 and TRBJ1-6; perhaps TRBD1 as D (5 bases). CDR3 length: 17 residues. Deletions cut 0 bases from V and 5 bases from J, with 14 bases between. Per germline, CDR1 LGHNA and CDR2 YSLEER. The CDR3 reads CASSQDWEGPNNSPLHF. The CDR3 nucleotides read TGCGCCAGCAGCCAAGATTGGGAGGGGCCCAATAATTCACCCCTCCACTTT.

This clone has only one observation. This chain uses TRBV5-1 with TRBJ2-7, with D perhaps TRBD2 (6 bases). Between the trimmed V and J ends, which lost 4 bases and 5 bases, there was a span of 16 bases. The germline gives CDR1 SGHRS, CDR2 YFSETQ. The CDR3 contains 14 residues. CDR3 bases: TGCGCCAGCAGCCCTGGGGGGAGCCGGGACGAGCAGTACTTC. This sequence encodes CASSPGGSRDEQYF. The variable domain in full, with the rest retrieved from reference TRBV5-1 and TRBJ2-7, is KAGVTQTPRYLIKTRGQQVTLSCSPISGHRSVSWYQQTPGQGLQFLFEYFSETQRNKGNFPGRFSGRQFSNSRSEMNVSTLELGDSALYLCASSPGGSRDEQYFGPGTRLTVT.

This clone was detected once. This chain links TRBV19 with TRBJ1-6; 7 nucleotides align to TRBD1. This CDR3 contains 14 residues. Trimming removed 7 bases from V and 7 bases from J; junction bases left unmatched: 7. Germline V gives CDR1 LNHDA, CDR2 SQIVND (reference sequence). The chain's CDR3 is CASTAGTVNSPLHF. Here the CDR3 DNA reads TGTGCCAGTACCGCCGGGACAGTAAATTCACCCCTCCACTTT. The whole variable domain, filled in from reference TRBV19 and TRBJ1-6, reads DGGITQSPKYLFRKEGQNVTLSCEQNLNHDAMYWYRQDPGQGLRLIYYSQIVNDFQKGDIAEGYSVSREKKESFPLTVTSAQKNPTAFYLCASTAGTVNSPLHFGNGTRLTVT.

The rearrangement uses TRBV6-2 or TRBV6-3 and TRBJ2-7; D not resolved. Germline V lookup: CDR1 MNHEY, CDR2 SVGEGT. This CDR3 comprises 14 residues. The V end was cut by 4 bases, the J end by 7 bases, with 17 bases between. CDR3 bases: TGTGCCAGCAGTTCCCCCGCCACGCTGAGGGAGCAGTACTTC. Protein: CASSSPATLREQYF.

The V call is TRBV6-5, the J call TRBJ1-5; no clear D. The CDR3 spans 13 residues. Germline V CDR1 and CDR2: MNHEY, SVGAGI. Trimming pared 6 bases from V and 4 bases from J, leaving 10 bases between. CDR3 amino acids: CASSQARNQPQHF. The DNA of the CDR3 is TGTGCCAGCAGCCAGGCCCGTAATCAGCCCCAGCATTTT.

In this sample, this clone turned up a few times. This sequence joins TRBV30 and TRBJ2-2; the D is unclear. Germline lookup yields CDR1 GTSNPN and CDR2 SVGIG (reference sequence). CDR3 length: 12 amino acids. The V gene lost 5 bases and the J gene lost 7 bases, with 11 bases spanning the gap. The DNA of the CDR3 is TGTGCCTGGGGATTACCGGGCGGGGAGCTGTTTTTT. Translated: CAWGLPGGELFF.

CDR3 amino acids: CASSSGQSSYEQYF. The CDR3 bases are TGTGCCAGCAGCTCGGGACAGTCTTCCTACGAGCAGTACTTC. This rearrangement joins TRBV11-2 to TRBJ2-7, with 7 bases matching TRBD1. The CDR3 loop spans 14 amino acids. The junction had 4 bases not matched to a gene; V was cut back by 4 bases and J by 1 base. Germline CDR1 and CDR2: SGHAT and FQNNGV.